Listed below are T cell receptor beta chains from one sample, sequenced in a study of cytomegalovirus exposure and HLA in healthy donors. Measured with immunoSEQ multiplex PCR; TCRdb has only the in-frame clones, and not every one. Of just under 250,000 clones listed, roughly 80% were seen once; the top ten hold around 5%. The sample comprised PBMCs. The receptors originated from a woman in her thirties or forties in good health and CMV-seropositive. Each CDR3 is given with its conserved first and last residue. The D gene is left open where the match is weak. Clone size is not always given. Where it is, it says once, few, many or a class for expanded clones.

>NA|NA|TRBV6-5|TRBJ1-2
CASSRREGGYTF
TGTGCCAGCAGTCGACGGGAAGGTGGCTACACCTTC
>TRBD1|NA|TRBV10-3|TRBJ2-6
CAISELDRGTSGANVLTF
TGTGCCATCAGTGAGTTAGACAGGGGGACCTCTGGGGCCAACGTCCTGACTTTC
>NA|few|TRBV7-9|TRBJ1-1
CSSSFQGTEAFF
TGTTCCAGCAGCTTTCAGGGCACTGAAGCTTTCTTT
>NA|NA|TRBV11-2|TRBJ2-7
CASSGTNYEQYF
TGTGCCAGCAGCGGCACCAACTACGAGCAGTACTTC
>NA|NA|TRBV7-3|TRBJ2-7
CASSLPGAYEQYF
TGTGCCAGCAGCTTACCGGGGGCCTACGAGCAGTACTTC
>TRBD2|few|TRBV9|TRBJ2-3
CASSPRTSGTDTQYF
TGTGCCAGCAGCCCTCGGACTAGCGGCACAGATACGCAGTATTTT
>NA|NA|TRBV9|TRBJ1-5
CASSSTSYSNQPQHF
TGTGCCAGCAGCTCCACTTCTTATAGCAATCAGCCCCAACATTTT
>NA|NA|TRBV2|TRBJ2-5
CASSWAEETQYF
TGTGCCAGCAGTTGGGCAGAAGAGACCCAGTACTTC
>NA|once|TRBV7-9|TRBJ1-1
CASRRDGESTEAFF
TGTGCCAGCAGGCGGGACGGAGAATCCACTGAAGCTTTCTTT
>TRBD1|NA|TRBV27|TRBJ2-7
CASSLTRQGGEQYF
TGTGCCAGCAGTTTAACCCGACAGGGGGGCGAGCAGTACTTC
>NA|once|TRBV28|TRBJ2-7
CASSLGLGRSYEQYF
TGTGCCAGCAGTTTGGGATTGGGGCGTTCCTACGAGCAGTACTTC
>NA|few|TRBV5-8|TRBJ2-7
CASSLRGSYEQYF
TGTGCCAGCAGCTTGCGGGGGTCCTACGAGCAGTACTTC
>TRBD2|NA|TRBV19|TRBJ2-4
CASTPSGRAGKNIQYF
TGTGCCAGCACCCCGAGCGGGAGGGCAGGCAAAAACATTCAGTACTTC
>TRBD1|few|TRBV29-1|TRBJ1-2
CSVEDPDRGVRNGYTF
TGCAGCGTTGAAGATCCGGACAGGGGGGTGAGGAATGGCTACACCTTC
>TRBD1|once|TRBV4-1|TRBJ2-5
CASSQGTGAGKTQYF
TGCGCCAGCAGCCAAGGGACAGGGGCTGGAAAGACCCAGTACTTC
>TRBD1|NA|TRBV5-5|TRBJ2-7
CASSYQGARYEQYF
TGTGCCAGCAGCTACCAGGGGGCGCGGTACGAGCAGTACTTC
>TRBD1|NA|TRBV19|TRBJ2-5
CASSIRDRGRGEQYF
TGTGCCAGTAGTATCCGGGACAGGGGGCGCGGGGAGCAGTACTTC
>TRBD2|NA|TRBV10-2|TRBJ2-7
CASSESGTSIKQYF
TGCGCCAGCAGTGAGTCGGGGACTAGCATCAAGCAGTACTTC
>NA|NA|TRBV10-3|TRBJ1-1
CAIKERDTNTEAFF
TGTGCCATCAAAGAGCGGGACACGAACACTGAAGCTTTCTTT
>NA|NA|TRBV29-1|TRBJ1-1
CSVDGGVGTEAFF
TGCAGCGTTGATGGGGGGGTGGGCACTGAAGCTTTCTTT
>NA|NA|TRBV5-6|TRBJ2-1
CASSLEHRDYNEQFF
TGTGCCAGCAGCTTGGAACACAGAGACTACAATGAGCAGTTCTTC
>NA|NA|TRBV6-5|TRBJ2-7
CASSYGHGTYEQYF
TGTGCCAGCAGTTACGGTCACGGTACCTACGAGCAGTACTTC
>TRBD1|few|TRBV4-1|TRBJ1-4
CASSQAMTGGVATNEKLFF
TGCGCCAGCAGCCAGGCAATGACAGGGGGTGTTGCAACTAATGAAAAACTGTTTTTT
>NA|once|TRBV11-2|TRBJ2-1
CASSLESYSYNEQFF
TGTGCCAGCAGCTTAGAGTCCTACTCCTACAATGAGCAGTTCTTC
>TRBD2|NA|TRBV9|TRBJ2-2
CASGGAGGSNTGELFF
TGTGCCAGCGGGGGGGCGGGAGGCTCGAACACCGGGGAGCTGTTTTTT
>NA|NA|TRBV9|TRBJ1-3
CASSVGNGDGNTIYF
TGTGCCAGCAGCGTAGGCAACGGTGATGGAAACACCATATATTTT
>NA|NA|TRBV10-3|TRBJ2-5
CAITRAVQETQYF
TGTGCCATCACGAGGGCGGTCCAAGAGACCCAGTACTTC
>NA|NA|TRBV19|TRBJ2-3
CASSILARGGRDTQYF
TGTGCCAGTAGTATACTTGCGCGGGGCGGCCGGGATACGCAGTATTTT
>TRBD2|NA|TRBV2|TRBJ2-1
CASSEPRSSGGAFSYNEQFF
TGTGCCAGCAGTGAACCCCGATCGAGCGGGGGGGCTTTCTCCTACAATGAGCAGTTCTTC
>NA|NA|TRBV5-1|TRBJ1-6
CASSWEWENSPLHF
TGCGCCAGCAGCTGGGAATGGGAGAATTCACCCCTCCACTTT
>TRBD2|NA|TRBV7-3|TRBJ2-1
CASSRQLAGYNEQFF
TGTGCCAGCAGCAGACAACTAGCGGGGTACAATGAGCAGTTCTTC
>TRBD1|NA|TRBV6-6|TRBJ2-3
CASSSTGTGSTDTQYF
TGTGCCAGCAGCTCAACCGGGACAGGGTCCACAGATACGCAGTATTTT
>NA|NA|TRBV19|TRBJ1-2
CASSTPLTGPYGYTF
TGTGCCAGTAGTACTCCCCTGACAGGCCCTTATGGCTACACCTTC
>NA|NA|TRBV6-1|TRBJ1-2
CASSPTANYGYTF
TGTGCCAGCAGTCCAACAGCTAACTATGGCTACACCTTC
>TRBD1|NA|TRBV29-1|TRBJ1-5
CSVGGTVSNQPQHF
TGCAGCGTTGGGGGGACAGTATCAAATCAGCCCCAGCATTTT
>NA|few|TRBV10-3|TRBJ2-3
CAISGPAASTDTQYF
TGTGCCATCAGTGGGCCAGCGGCCAGCACAGATACGCAGTATTTT
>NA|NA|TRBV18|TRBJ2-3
CASSTDSIRQYF
TGTGCCAGCTCAACCGACTCGATCAGGCAGTATTTT
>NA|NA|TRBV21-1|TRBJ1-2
CASSKRGGERNADYGYTF
TGTGCCAGCAGCAAAAGGGGGGGGGAGCGGAACGCCGACTATGGCTACACCTTC
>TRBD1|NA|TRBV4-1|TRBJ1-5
CASSDGTVNQPQHF
TGCGCCAGCAGCGACGGGACAGTCAATCAGCCCCAGCATTTT
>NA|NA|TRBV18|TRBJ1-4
CASSQGLNEKLFF
TGTGCCAGCTCACAGGGGCTTAATGAAAAACTGTTTTTT
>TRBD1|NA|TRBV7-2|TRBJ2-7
CASSRDRGYEQYF
TGTGCCAGCAGCCGGGACAGGGGCTACGAGCAGTACTTC
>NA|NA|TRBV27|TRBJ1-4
CASSLGLRGEKLFF
TGTGCCAGCAGTTTGGGCCTCAGGGGCGAAAAACTGTTTTTT
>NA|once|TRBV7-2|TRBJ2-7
CASSFRTASSYEQYF
TGTGCCAGCAGCTTCCGGACAGCCTCCTCCTACGAGCAGTACTTC
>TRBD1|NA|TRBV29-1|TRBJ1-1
CSGKTGFTEAFF
TGCAGCGGGAAGACAGGGTTCACTGAAGCTTTCTTT
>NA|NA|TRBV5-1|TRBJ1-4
CASSEGHSLGEKLFF
TGCGCCAGCAGCGAGGGACATTCCCTTGGTGAAAAACTGTTTTTT
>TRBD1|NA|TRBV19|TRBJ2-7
CASSIEGRTGTYEQYF
TGTGCCAGTAGTATAGAAGGGAGGACAGGGACCTACGAGCAGTACTTC
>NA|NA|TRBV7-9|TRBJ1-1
CSSSALGARNTEAFF
TGTTCCAGCAGCGCACTGGGGGCGCGCAATACTGAAGCTTTCTTT
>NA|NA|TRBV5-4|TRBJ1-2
CASSLGTPRDYGYTF
TGTGCCAGCAGCTTGGGGACGCCGAGGGACTATGGCTACACCTTC
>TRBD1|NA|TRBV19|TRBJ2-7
CASSTSGQVLTYEQYF
TGTGCCAGTAGTACCTCGGGACAGGTCTTAACCTACGAGCAGTACTTC
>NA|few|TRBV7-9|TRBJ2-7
CSSSSVLKNYEQYF
TGTTCCAGCAGCTCAGTTCTTAAGAACTACGAGCAGTACTTC
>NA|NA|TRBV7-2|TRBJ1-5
CASSRGHSQPQHF
TGTGCCAGCAGCCGTGGACACTCCCAGCCCCAGCATTTT
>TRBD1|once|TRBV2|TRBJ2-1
CASSRQGGPYNEQFF
TGTGCCAGCAGTCGACAGGGGGGCCCCTACAATGAGCAGTTCTTC
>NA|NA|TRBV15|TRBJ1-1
CATSRDLNRKDTEAFF
TGTGCCACCAGCAGAGATCTGAACAGAAAGGACACTGAAGCTTTCTTT